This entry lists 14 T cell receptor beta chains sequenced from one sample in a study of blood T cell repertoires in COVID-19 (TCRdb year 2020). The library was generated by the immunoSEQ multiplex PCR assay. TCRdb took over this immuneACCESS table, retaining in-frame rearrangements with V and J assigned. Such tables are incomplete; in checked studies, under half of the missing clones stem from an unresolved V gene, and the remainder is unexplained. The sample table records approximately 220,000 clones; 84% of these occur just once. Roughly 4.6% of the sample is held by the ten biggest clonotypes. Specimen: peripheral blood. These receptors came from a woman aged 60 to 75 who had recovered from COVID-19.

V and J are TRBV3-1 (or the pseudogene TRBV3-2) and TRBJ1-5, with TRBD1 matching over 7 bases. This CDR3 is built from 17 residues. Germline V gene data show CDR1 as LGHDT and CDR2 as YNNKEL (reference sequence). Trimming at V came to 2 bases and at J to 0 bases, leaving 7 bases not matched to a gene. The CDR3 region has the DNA TGTGCCAGCAGCCAAAAAGGGACAGCCCATAGCAATCAGCCCCAGCATTTT. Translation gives CASSQKGTAHSNQPQHF.

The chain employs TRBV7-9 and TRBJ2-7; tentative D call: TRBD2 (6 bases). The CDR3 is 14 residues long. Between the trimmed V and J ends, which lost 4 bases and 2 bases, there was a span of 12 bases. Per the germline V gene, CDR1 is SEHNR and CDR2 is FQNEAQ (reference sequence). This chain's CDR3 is CASSSTLAPYEQYF. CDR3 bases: TGTGCCAGCAGCTCGACACTAGCTCCCTACGAGCAGTACTTC.

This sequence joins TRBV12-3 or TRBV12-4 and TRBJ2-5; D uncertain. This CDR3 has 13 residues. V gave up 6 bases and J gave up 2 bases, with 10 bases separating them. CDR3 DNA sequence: TGTGCCAGCAGCCCTACTTTTCAAGAGACCCAGTACTTC. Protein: CASSPTFQETQYF.

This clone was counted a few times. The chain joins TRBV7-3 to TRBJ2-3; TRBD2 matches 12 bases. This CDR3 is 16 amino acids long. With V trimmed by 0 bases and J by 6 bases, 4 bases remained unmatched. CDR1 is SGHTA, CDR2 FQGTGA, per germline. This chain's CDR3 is CASSLTGLAGMDTQYF. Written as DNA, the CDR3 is TGTGCCAGCAGCTTAACCGGACTAGCGGGGATGGATACGCAGTATTTT.

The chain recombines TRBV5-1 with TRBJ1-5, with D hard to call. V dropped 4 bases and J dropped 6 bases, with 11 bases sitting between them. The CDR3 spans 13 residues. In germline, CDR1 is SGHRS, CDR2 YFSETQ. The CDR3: CASSPIAGQPQHF. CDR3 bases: TGCGCCAGCAGCCCTATCGCCGGTCAGCCCCAGCATTTT.

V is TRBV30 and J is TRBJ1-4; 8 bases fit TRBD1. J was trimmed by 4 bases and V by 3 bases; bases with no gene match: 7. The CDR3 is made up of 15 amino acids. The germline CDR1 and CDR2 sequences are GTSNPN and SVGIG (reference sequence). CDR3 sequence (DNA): TGTGCCTGGAGGAGAAGGACAGGGAGTAATGAAAAACTGTTTTTT. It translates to CAWRRRTGSNEKLFF.

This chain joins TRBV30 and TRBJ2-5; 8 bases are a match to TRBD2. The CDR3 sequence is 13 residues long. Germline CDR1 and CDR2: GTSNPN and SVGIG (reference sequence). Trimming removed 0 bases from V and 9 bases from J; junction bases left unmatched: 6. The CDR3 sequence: CAWSVGDGRAQYF. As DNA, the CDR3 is TGTGCCTGGAGTGTTGGGGACGGGAGGGCCCAGTACTTC.

The CDR3 here is CASSPGTAGNTIYF. DNA for the CDR3: TGCGCCAGCAGCCCCGGGACAGCTGGAAACACCATATATTTT. The chain links TRBV5-1 to TRBJ1-3; 7 nucleotides line up with TRBD1. This CDR3 has 14 amino acids. From germline, CDR1 is SGHRS and CDR2 YFSETQ. V lost 4 bases, J lost 2 bases, and 3 bases stayed unmatched.

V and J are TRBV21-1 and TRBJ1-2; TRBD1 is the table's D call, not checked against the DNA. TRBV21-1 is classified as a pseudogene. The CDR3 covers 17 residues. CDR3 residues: CASSKEDRGIANYGYTF. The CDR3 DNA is TGTGCCAGCAGCAAAGAGGACAGGGGAATAGCTAACTATGGCTACACCTTC.

Written as DNA, the CDR3 is TGCGCCAGCAGCCACACTAGCGGGGGGGACAGCTCCTACAATGAGCAGTTCTTC. This codes for CASSHTSGGDSSYNEQFF. The rearrangement uses TRBV5-1 and TRBJ2-1; TRBD2 agrees at 13 bases. Germline values: CDR1 SGHRS, CDR2 YFSETQ. This CDR3 contains 18 residues. The V gene end was trimmed by 4 bases and the J gene end by 0 bases; junction bases not matched to a gene: 7.

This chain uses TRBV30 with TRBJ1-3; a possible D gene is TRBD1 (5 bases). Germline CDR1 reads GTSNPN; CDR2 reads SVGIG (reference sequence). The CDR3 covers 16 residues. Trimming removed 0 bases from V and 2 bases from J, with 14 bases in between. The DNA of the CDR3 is TGTGCCTGGAGTGTAACCAGGGCCTTCGCTGGAAACACCATATATTTT. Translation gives CAWSVTRAFAGNTIYF.

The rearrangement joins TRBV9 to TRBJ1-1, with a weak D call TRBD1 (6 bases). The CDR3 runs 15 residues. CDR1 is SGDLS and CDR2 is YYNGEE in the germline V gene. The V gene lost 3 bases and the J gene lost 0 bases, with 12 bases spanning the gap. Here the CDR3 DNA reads TGTGCCAGCAGCGCCGGACAGATGATGAACACTGAAGCTTTCTTT. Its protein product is CASSAGQMMNTEAFF. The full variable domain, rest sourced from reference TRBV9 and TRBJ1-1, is DSGVTQTPKHLITATGQRVTLRCSPRSGDLSVYWYQQSLDQGLQFLIQYYNGEERAKGNILERFSAQQFPDLHSELNLSSLELGDSALYFCASSAGQMMNTEAFFGQGTRLTVV.

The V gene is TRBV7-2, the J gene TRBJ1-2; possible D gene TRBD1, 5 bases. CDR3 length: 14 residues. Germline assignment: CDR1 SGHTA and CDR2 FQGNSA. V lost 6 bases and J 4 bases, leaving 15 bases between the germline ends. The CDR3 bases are TGTGCCAGCAGTCGTAGCGGGGCAGCCTATGGCTACACCTTC. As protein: CASSRSGAAYGYTF.

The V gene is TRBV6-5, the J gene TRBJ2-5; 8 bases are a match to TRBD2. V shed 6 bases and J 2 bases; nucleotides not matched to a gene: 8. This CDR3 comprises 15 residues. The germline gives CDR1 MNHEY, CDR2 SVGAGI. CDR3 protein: CASSRAGGGQETQYF. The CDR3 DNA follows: TGTGCCAGCAGCAGGGCTGGCGGGGGGCAAGAGACCCAGTACTTC.